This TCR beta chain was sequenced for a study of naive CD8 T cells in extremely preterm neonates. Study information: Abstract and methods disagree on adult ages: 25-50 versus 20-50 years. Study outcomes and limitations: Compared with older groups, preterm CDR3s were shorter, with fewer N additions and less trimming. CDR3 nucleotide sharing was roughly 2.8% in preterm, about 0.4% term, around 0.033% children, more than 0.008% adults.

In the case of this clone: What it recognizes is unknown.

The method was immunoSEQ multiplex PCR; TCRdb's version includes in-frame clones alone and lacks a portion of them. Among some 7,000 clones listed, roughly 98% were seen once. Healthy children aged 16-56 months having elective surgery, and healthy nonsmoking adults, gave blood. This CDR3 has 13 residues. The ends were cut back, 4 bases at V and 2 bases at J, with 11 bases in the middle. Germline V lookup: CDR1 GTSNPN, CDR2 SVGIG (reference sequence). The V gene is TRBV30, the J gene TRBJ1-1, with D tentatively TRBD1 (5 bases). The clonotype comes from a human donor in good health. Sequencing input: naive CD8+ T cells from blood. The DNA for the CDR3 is TGTGCCTGGATTCAGGGATTCAACACTGAAGCTTTCTTT. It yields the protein CAWIQGFNTEAFF. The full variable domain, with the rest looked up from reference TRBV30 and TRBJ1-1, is SQTIHQWPATLVQPVGSPLSLECTVEGTSNPNLYWYRQAAGRGLQLLFYSVGIGQISSEVPQNLSASRPQDRQFILSSKKLLLSDSGFYLCAWIQGFNTEAFFGQGTRLTVV.